These 26 T cell receptor beta chains share one sample of origin, sequenced in a study of monozygotic twins with inflammatory bowel disease. From its re-call of the 5' RACE reads, TCRdb lists each CDR3 protein once, without DNA. This sample contains approximately 390,000 distinct CDR3 sequences. The sequenced sample consisted of blood. Receptor source: a human donor with ulcerative colitis or Crohn's disease, or a healthy co-twin of an affected twin (not recorded which).

This chain uses TRBV29-1 with TRBJ2-2. Germline CDR1 and CDR2: SQVTM and ANQGSEA. The length of the CDR3 is 14 residues. The CDR3 is CSVVGAANTGELFF.

V usage is TRBV3-1 and J usage is TRBJ2-7; the TCRdb call, TRBD1, lacks DNA for checking. Looked up from germline, CDR1 is LGHDT and CDR2 is YNNKEL (reference sequence). This CDR3 has 15 amino acids. This CDR3 reads CASSQSRTPLYEQYF.

The gene calls are TRBV27 and TRBJ2-3. The CDR3 is 14 amino acids. CDR1 is MNHEY, CDR2 SMNVEV, per germline (reference sequence). Here the CDR3 reads CASSLQASTDTQYF.

The V call is TRBV5-1, the J call TRBJ2-3; TCRdb reports TRBD1, a call that lacks DNA to check it against. Looked up from germline, CDR1 is SGHRS and CDR2 is YFSETQ. The CDR3 sequence is 13 residues long. The CDR3 sequence: CASTTVPGDTQYF.

The chain links TRBV5-1 to TRBJ2-7; TCRdb outputs TRBD2, but without DNA this stays unchecked. The CDR3 runs 16 residues. Germline values: CDR1 SGHRS, CDR2 YFSETQ. The CDR3 sequence is CASSPGGLAGIYEQYF.

This chain joins TRBV5-1 and TRBJ2-3. CDR3 size: 12 residues. Germline loops: CDR1 SGHRS, CDR2 YFSETQ. CDR3 protein: CASSSLPPTQYF.

The J gene is TRBJ1-5, the V gene TRBV6-6; the D call from TCRdb, TRBD1, cannot be confirmed without DNA. Germline V CDR1 and CDR2: MNHNY, SVGAGI (reference sequence). The CDR3 has 14 amino acids. CDR3 loop: CASSTSGNNQPQHF.

The chain recombines TRBV5-6 with TRBJ2-1; TCRdb calls TRBD2, which cannot be checked without DNA. The length of the CDR3 is 15 residues. Germline assignment: CDR1 SGHDT and CDR2 YYEEEE. This CDR3 reads CASSLGGSFYNEQFF.

The chain recombines TRBV15 with TRBJ2-3; the TCRdb D gene call, TRBD1, has no DNA to confirm it. The germline V gene encodes CDR1 LNHNV and CDR2 YYDKDF (reference sequence). The length of the CDR3 is 15 residues. The CDR3: CATSREGESTDTQYF.

The chain employs TRBV11-2 and TRBJ2-1; TCRdb's assignment of TRBD2 cannot be checked, as there is no DNA. From germline, CDR1 is SGHAT and CDR2 FQNNGV. This CDR3 contains 15 residues. The CDR3 protein is CASSLRLAGGNEQFF.

The V gene is TRBV5-4, the J gene TRBJ2-3; TCRdb names TRBD2, which stays unverified in the absence of DNA. Per the germline V gene, CDR1 is SGHNT and CDR2 is YYREEE (reference sequence). This CDR3 has 14 amino acids. CDR3 sequence: CASSLGRGSDTQYF.

The CDR3 loop is CATSPEAGAPTGELFF. This chain links TRBV15 with TRBJ2-2; absent DNA, TCRdb's TRBD1 call cannot be checked. Germline V gene lookup returns CDR1 LNHNV and CDR2 YYDKDF (reference sequence). This CDR3 contains 16 residues.

This sequence joins TRBV6-5 and TRBJ1-1; absent DNA, TCRdb's TRBD1 call cannot be checked. The CDR3 has 15 residues. CDR1 and CDR2 (germline): MNHEY, SVGAGI. The CDR3 protein is CASSSRDRGGTEAFF.

The chain combines TRBV5-1 with TRBJ2-1; as DNA is missing, the TRBD2 call by TCRdb cannot be tested. This CDR3 contains 16 residues. The germline V gene has CDR1 SGHRS and CDR2 YFSETQ. The CDR3 is CASSLAGLPSYNEQFF.

V usage is TRBV12-3 or TRBV12-4 and J usage is TRBJ1-1; without DNA, the TCRdb call of TRBD1 cannot be checked. The CDR3 is 13 amino acids. The CDR3 spells CASSFGALPEAFF.

V and J are TRBV7-8 and TRBJ2-5; the D call of TRBD2 rests on TCRdb alone, since no DNA is present to check it. CDR3 length equals 15 residues. Germline assignment: CDR1 SGHVS and CDR2 FQNEAQ. The CDR3 loop is CASSLGYGEGETQYF.

The V call is TRBV4-1, the J call TRBJ1-3. CDR1 and CDR2 from the germline V gene are MGHRA and YSYEKL. The length of the CDR3 is 16 residues. This chain's CDR3 is CASSQDREGLGNTIYF.

The chain joins TRBV6-1 to TRBJ1-1. This CDR3 has 14 residues. Germline V lookup: CDR1 MNHNS, CDR2 SASEGT. Here the CDR3 reads CASSVIGEGTEAFF.

The chain is built from TRBV11-2 and TRBJ1-3; TCRdb names TRBD1, which stays unverified in the absence of DNA. Germline V CDR1 and CDR2: SGHAT, FQNNGV. The CDR3 is made up of 14 amino acids. This CDR3 reads CASTAGSSGNTIYF.

CDR3 amino acids: CASSWPPDRGLNNEQFF. The chain couples TRBV5-1 to TRBJ2-1; with no DNA, the TCRdb D assignment of TRBD1 cannot be verified. The CDR3 has 17 amino acids. Germline values: CDR1 SGHRS, CDR2 YFSETQ.

This chain links TRBV7-8 with TRBJ2-1; TCRdb returns TRBD2, unconfirmable since there is no DNA. The CDR3 loop spans 16 amino acids. Per germline, CDR1 SGHVS and CDR2 FQNEAQ. CDR3 sequence: CASRSLIHLGDNEQFF.

The chain joins TRBV6-2 or TRBV6-3 to TRBJ1-5. The CDR3 extends over 15 amino acids. Germline CDR1 reads MNHEY; CDR2 reads SVGEGT. The CDR3 sequence is CASSYPRGNNQPQHF.

V and J are TRBV5-1 and TRBJ2-3; the TRBD1 assignment by TCRdb is unverifiable without DNA. This CDR3 has 15 residues. Germline CDR1 is SGHRS and CDR2 is YFSETQ. The CDR3: CASSLGGLAADTQYF.

This chain uses TRBV18 with TRBJ2-1. The germline V gene encodes CDR1 KGHSH and CDR2 LQKENI. The CDR3 has 14 residues. CDR3 sequence: CASSPPSRMDEQFF. Full variable domain (remainder filled in from reference TRBV18 and TRBJ2-1): NAGVMQNPRHLVRRRGQEARLRCSPMKGHSHVYWYRQLPEEGLKFMVYLQKENIIDESGMPKERFSAEFPKEGPSILRIQQVVRGDSAAYFCASSPPSRMDEQFFGPGTRLTVL.

This rearrangement joins TRBV10-3 to TRBJ2-5; TCRdb lists TRBD1, though no DNA is available to test this call. Germline assignment: CDR1 ENHRY and CDR2 SYGVKD. CDR3 length: 14 amino acids. This chain's CDR3 is CAISESTAGETQYF.

This rearrangement joins TRBV15 to TRBJ1-1; no DNA is available, so the TRBD1 call from TCRdb remains unchecked. The CDR3 covers 15 residues. Germline CDR1 is LNHNV and CDR2 is YYDKDF (reference sequence). CDR3 amino acids: CATSRDPSMNTEAFF.